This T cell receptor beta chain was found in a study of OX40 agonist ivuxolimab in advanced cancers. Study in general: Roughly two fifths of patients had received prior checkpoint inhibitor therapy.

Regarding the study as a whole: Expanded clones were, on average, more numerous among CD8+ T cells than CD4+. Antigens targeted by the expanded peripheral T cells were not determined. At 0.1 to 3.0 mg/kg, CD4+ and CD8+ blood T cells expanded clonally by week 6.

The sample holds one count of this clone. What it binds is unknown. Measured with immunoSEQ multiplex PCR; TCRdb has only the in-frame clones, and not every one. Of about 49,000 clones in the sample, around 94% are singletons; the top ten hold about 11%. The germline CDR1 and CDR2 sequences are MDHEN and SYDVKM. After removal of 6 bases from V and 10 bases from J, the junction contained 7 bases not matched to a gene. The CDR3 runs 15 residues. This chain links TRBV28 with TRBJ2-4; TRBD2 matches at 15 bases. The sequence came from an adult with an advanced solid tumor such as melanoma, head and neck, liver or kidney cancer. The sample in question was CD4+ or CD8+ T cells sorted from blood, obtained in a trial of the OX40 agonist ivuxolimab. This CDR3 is CASRPRTSGRGIQYF. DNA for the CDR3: TGTGCCAGCAGGCCTAGGACTAGCGGGAGGGGAATTCAGTACTTC.